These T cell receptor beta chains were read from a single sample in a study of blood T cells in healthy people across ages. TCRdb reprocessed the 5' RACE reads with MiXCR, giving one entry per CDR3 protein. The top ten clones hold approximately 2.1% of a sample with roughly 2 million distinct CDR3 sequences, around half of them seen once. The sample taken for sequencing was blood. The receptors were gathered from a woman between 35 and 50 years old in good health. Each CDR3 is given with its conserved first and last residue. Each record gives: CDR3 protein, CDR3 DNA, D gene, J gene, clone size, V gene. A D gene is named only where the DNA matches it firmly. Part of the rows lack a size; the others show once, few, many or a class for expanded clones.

CDR3 protein: CSARDSGGGRGTDTQYF
CDR3 DNA: TGCAGTGCTAGAGATTCTGGCGGCGGGAGGGGGACAGATACGCAGTATTTT
D gene: TRBD2
J gene: TRBJ2-3
clone size: -
V gene: TRBV20-1

CDR3 protein: CASSGRQGAGDEQFF
CDR3 DNA: TGTGCCAGCAGTGGCCGGCAGGGGGCAGGGGATGAGCAGTTCTTC
D gene: TRBD1
J gene: TRBJ2-1
clone size: many
V gene: TRBV12-3/TRBV12-4

CDR3 protein: CASSLGRLHYEQYF
CDR3 DNA: TGTGCCAGCAGTCTGGGCAGACTTCACTACGAGCAGTACTTC
D gene: -
J gene: TRBJ2-7
clone size: few
V gene: TRBV27

CDR3 protein: CASSLDRGAYYEQYF
CDR3 DNA: TGTGCCAGCAGCTTAGATCGGGGGGCGTACTACGAGCAGTACTTC
D gene: -
J gene: TRBJ2-7
clone size: few
V gene: TRBV7-2

CDR3 protein: CARSLVGLAGGLGETQYF
CDR3 DNA: TGTGCCCGCAGCTTAGTGGGTCTAGCGGGGGGGCTTGGAGAGACCCAGTACTTC
D gene: TRBD2
J gene: TRBJ2-5
clone size: -
V gene: TRBV7-2

CDR3 protein: CASSFDRAVRGYTF
CDR3 DNA: TGTGCCAGCAGCTTCGACAGGGCCGTTCGCGGCTACACCTTC
D gene: TRBD1
J gene: TRBJ1-2
clone size: -
V gene: TRBV7-2

CDR3 protein: CSARTGTGRLGAEQFF
CDR3 DNA: TGCAGTGCTAGGACCGGGACCGGGAGACTAGGAGCTGAGCAGTTCTTC
D gene: -
J gene: TRBJ2-1
clone size: once
V gene: TRBV20-1

CDR3 protein: CSVTGNYEQYF
CDR3 DNA: TGCAGCGTTACCGGGAACTACGAGCAGTACTTC
D gene: -
J gene: TRBJ2-7
clone size: -
V gene: TRBV29-1

CDR3 protein: CASSLSVGTGALNEQFF
CDR3 DNA: TGTGCCAGCAGCCTATCAGTGGGGACAGGTGCCCTCAATGAGCAGTTCTTC
D gene: TRBD1
J gene: TRBJ2-1
clone size: -
V gene: TRBV11-2

CDR3 protein: CASKTRETQYF
CDR3 DNA: TGTGCCAGCAAGACCAGGGAGACCCAGTACTTC
D gene: -
J gene: TRBJ2-5
clone size: -
V gene: TRBV27

CDR3 protein: CASSRDRGISYEQYF
CDR3 DNA: TGTGCCAGCAGCCGGGACAGGGGAATCTCCTACGAGCAGTACTTC
D gene: TRBD1
J gene: TRBJ2-7
clone size: -
V gene: TRBV12-3/TRBV12-4

CDR3 protein: CATSDVQLRGELFF
CDR3 DNA: TGTGCCACCAGTGATGTACAGCTACGCGGGGAGCTGTTTTTT
D gene: -
J gene: TRBJ2-2
clone size: few
V gene: TRBV24-1

CDR3 protein: CASSQDLLAGVGNEQFF
CDR3 DNA: TGTGCCAGCAGCCAAGATCTTTTAGCAGGGGTGGGGAATGAGCAGTTCTTC
D gene: -
J gene: TRBJ2-1
clone size: -
V gene: TRBV14

CDR3 protein: CASSYGQGRTNEKLFF
CDR3 DNA: TGTGCCAGCAGTTACGGACAGGGTCGAACTAATGAAAAACTGTTTTTT
D gene: TRBD1
J gene: TRBJ1-4
clone size: -
V gene: TRBV12-3/TRBV12-4

CDR3 protein: CSASNGNYEQYF
CDR3 DNA: TGCAGTGCTAGTAACGGGAACTACGAGCAGTACTTC
D gene: -
J gene: TRBJ2-7
clone size: few
V gene: TRBV20-1

CDR3 protein: CASSQDGRQGEKLFF
CDR3 DNA: TGCGCCAGCAGCCAAGATGGGAGACAAGGTGAAAAACTGTTTTTT
D gene: -
J gene: TRBJ1-4
clone size: -
V gene: TRBV4-1

CDR3 protein: CASRPTNTEAFF
CDR3 DNA: TGTGCCAGCAGACCCACGAACACTGAAGCTTTCTTT
D gene: -
J gene: TRBJ1-1
clone size: -
V gene: TRBV28

CDR3 protein: CSVQGGQGAQGYTF
CDR3 DNA: TGCAGCGTTCAAGGGGGACAGGGGGCGCAAGGCTACACCTTC
D gene: TRBD1
J gene: TRBJ1-2
clone size: few
V gene: TRBV29-1

CDR3 protein: CASSFPYRNSGANVLTF
CDR3 DNA: TGTGCCAGCAGTTTTCCCTACCGCAACTCTGGGGCCAACGTCCTGACTTTC
D gene: -
J gene: TRBJ2-6
clone size: -
V gene: TRBV28

CDR3 protein: CASSRSDRANEKLFF
CDR3 DNA: TGTGCCAGCAGCCGATCCGACAGGGCTAATGAAAAACTGTTTTTT
D gene: TRBD1
J gene: TRBJ1-4
clone size: -
V gene: TRBV4-2

CDR3 protein: CSAPLRGIANEQYF
CDR3 DNA: TGCAGTGCGCCACTCAGGGGAATTGCCAACGAGCAGTACTTC
D gene: -
J gene: TRBJ2-7
clone size: few
V gene: TRBV20-1

CDR3 protein: CASMEAGSGVEQYF
CDR3 DNA: TGTGCCAGCATGGAAGCGGGTAGCGGGGTTGAGCAGTACTTC
D gene: TRBD2
J gene: TRBJ2-5
clone size: once
V gene: TRBV12-3/TRBV12-4

CDR3 protein: CASRGQGNVNTQYF
CDR3 DNA: TGTGCCAGCAGAGGACAGGGAAACGTAAATACGCAGTATTTT
D gene: TRBD1
J gene: TRBJ2-3
clone size: -
V gene: TRBV6-2/TRBV6-3

CDR3 protein: CASHRQVSTDTQYF
CDR3 DNA: TGTGCCAGCCACCGACAGGTTAGCACAGATACGCAGTATTTT
D gene: -
J gene: TRBJ2-3
clone size: -
V gene: TRBV6-2/TRBV6-3

CDR3 protein: CASSQGLAGRHTDTQYF
CDR3 DNA: TGTGCCAGCAGCCAAGGACTAGCGGGGCGCCACACAGATACGCAGTATTTT
D gene: TRBD2
J gene: TRBJ2-3
clone size: -
V gene: TRBV6-2/TRBV6-3

CDR3 protein: CASSQISQETQYF
CDR3 DNA: TGTGCCAGCAGCCAAATCAGTCAAGAGACCCAGTACTTC
D gene: -
J gene: TRBJ2-5
clone size: -
V gene: TRBV3-1

CDR3 protein: CASSDTGDGYTF
CDR3 DNA: TGTGCCAGCAGCGACACAGGGGATGGCTACACCTTC
D gene: TRBD1
J gene: TRBJ1-2
clone size: -
V gene: TRBV7-9

CDR3 protein: CSASGADQPQHF
CDR3 DNA: TGCAGTGCTTCGGGGGCGGATCAGCCCCAGCATTTT
D gene: -
J gene: TRBJ1-5
clone size: -
V gene: TRBV20-1

CDR3 protein: CASSPGQGMNEKLFF
CDR3 DNA: TGTGCCAGCAGTCCCGGACAGGGGATGAATGAAAAACTGTTTTTT
D gene: TRBD1
J gene: TRBJ1-4
clone size: -
V gene: TRBV7-9

CDR3 protein: CSAEGLGETQYF
CDR3 DNA: TGCAGTGCCGAGGGACTCGGGGAGACCCAGTACTTC
D gene: -
J gene: TRBJ2-5
clone size: -
V gene: TRBV20-1

CDR3 protein: CASRPKVSTVHLKSDTQYF
CDR3 DNA: TGTGCCAGCAGACCTAAGGTCTCCACAGTCCACCTAAAGTCCGATACGCAGTATTTT
D gene: -
J gene: TRBJ2-3
clone size: many
V gene: TRBV7-9

CDR3 protein: CASSGTGMDTEAFF
CDR3 DNA: TGCGCCAGCAGCGGGACAGGAATGGACACTGAAGCTTTCTTT
D gene: TRBD1
J gene: TRBJ1-1
clone size: -
V gene: TRBV5-1

CDR3 protein: CATTLGQGASGEAFF
CDR3 DNA: TGTGCCACCACTCTAGGACAGGGAGCTTCGGGTGAAGCTTTCTTT
D gene: TRBD1
J gene: TRBJ1-1
clone size: -
V gene: TRBV15

CDR3 protein: CASSLGGHYIQYF
CDR3 DNA: TGTGCCAGCAGCTTAGGGGGACATTACATTCAGTACTTC
D gene: -
J gene: TRBJ2-4
clone size: many
V gene: TRBV7-2

CDR3 protein: CASSGMGGSPLHF
CDR3 DNA: TGCGCCAGCAGCGGGATGGGGGGATCACCCCTCCACTTT
D gene: -
J gene: TRBJ1-6
clone size: -
V gene: TRBV5-1

CDR3 protein: CASSRTEGTEAFF
CDR3 DNA: TGCGCCAGCAGCAGGACAGAGGGCACTGAAGCTTTCTTT
D gene: -
J gene: TRBJ1-1
clone size: -
V gene: TRBV5-1

CDR3 protein: CASSAPGTGIDEQYF
CDR3 DNA: TGTGCCAGCAGCGCCCCCGGGACAGGGATCGACGAGCAGTACTTC
D gene: TRBD1
J gene: TRBJ2-7
clone size: -
V gene: TRBV9

CDR3 protein: CASSVGGPSGQETQYF
CDR3 DNA: TGTGCCAGCAGCGTAGGGGGACCTAGCGGGCAAGAGACCCAGTACTTC
D gene: TRBD2
J gene: TRBJ2-5
clone size: -
V gene: TRBV9

CDR3 protein: CSARAASSYNEQYF
CDR3 DNA: TGCAGTGCTAGAGCGGCTAGCTCCTACAATGAGCAGTACTTC
D gene: -
J gene: TRBJ2-7
clone size: -
V gene: TRBV20-1

CDR3 protein: CATSDAGTRKNNEQFF
CDR3 DNA: TGTGCCACCAGTGACGCAGGGACTAGGAAAAACAATGAGCAGTTCTTC
D gene: TRBD2
J gene: TRBJ2-1
clone size: few
V gene: TRBV24-1

CDR3 protein: CSARLSGVREQYF
CDR3 DNA: TGCAGTGCTAGACTTAGCGGGGTTCGGGAGCAGTACTTC
D gene: TRBD2
J gene: TRBJ2-7
clone size: -
V gene: TRBV20-1

CDR3 protein: CASSMDRQNTEAFF
CDR3 DNA: TGTGCCAGCAGCATGGACAGACAGAACACTGAAGCTTTCTTT
D gene: -
J gene: TRBJ1-1
clone size: -
V gene: TRBV7-9

CDR3 protein: CASRSRTGNSPLHF
CDR3 DNA: TGCGCCAGCAGAAGTCGGACGGGAAATTCACCCCTCCACTTT
D gene: -
J gene: TRBJ1-6
clone size: -
V gene: TRBV5-1

CDR3 protein: CASSFRGVFTDTQYF
CDR3 DNA: TGTGCCAGCAGTTTCAGGGGCGTATTTACAGATACGCAGTATTTT
D gene: -
J gene: TRBJ2-3
clone size: -
V gene: TRBV28